This T cell receptor beta chain was profiled in a study of early T cells in non-severe SARS-CoV-2 infection. Study-wide background: Sequencing used unsorted whole-blood bulk RNA, so chains lack pairing.

Findings and limits, study-wide: Private and CD4 specificities were missed by VDJdb matching, which favored anti-spike CD8 responses.

On this clonotype: Its antigen is unidentified.

This CDR3 contains 13 residues. Researchers tagged individual cDNA molecules with unique molecular identifiers. TCRdb recomputed calls from the 5' RACE reads with MiXCR, one row per CDR3 protein. The sample records nearly 95,000 distinct CDR3 sequences, around 17% being singletons. The sequencing used whole blood, collected at baseline. This clonotype was sampled from an adult who was a healthcare worker with PCR-confirmed SARS-CoV-2 infection or an uninfected control (not recorded which). The gene calls are TRBV3-2 and TRBJ2-7. TRBV3-2 is a known pseudogene. The chain's CDR3 is CASSQGYQYEQYF. CDR3 coding DNA: TGTGCCAGCAGCCAAGGGTATCAATACGAGCAGTACTTC.